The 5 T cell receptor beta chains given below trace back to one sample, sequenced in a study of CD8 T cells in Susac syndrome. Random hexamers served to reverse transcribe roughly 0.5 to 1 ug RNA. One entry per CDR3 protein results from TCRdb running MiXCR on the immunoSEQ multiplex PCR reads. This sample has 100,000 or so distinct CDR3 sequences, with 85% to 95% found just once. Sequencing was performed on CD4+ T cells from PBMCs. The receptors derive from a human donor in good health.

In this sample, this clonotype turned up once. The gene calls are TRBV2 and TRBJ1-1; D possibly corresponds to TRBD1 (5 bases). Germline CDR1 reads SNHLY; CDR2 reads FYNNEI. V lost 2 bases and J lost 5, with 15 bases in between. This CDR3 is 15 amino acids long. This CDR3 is CASSEYEGRETEAFF. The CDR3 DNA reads TGTGCCAGCAGTGAATACGAGGGGCGGGAGACTGAAGCTTTCTTT.

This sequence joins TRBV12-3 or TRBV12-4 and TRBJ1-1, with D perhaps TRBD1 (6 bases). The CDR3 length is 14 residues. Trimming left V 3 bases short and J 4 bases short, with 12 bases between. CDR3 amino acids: CASSFQGHGTEAFF. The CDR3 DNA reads TGTGCCAGCAGTTTTCAGGGGCACGGCACTGAAGCTTTCTTT.

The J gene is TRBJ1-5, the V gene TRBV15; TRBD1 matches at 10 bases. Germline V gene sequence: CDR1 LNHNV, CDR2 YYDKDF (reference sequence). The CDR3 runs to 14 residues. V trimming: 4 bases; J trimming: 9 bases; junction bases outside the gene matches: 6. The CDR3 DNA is TGTGCCACCAGCACAGCGGGACAGGGGTCGCCCCAGCATTTT. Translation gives CATSTAGQGSPQHF.

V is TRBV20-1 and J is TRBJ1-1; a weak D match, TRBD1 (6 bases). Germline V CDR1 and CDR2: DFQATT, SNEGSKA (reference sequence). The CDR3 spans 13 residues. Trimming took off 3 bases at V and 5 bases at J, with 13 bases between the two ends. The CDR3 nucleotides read TGCAGTGCTAGGAAGGGGGTTAAGACTGAAGCTTTCTTT. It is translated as CSARKGVKTEAFF.

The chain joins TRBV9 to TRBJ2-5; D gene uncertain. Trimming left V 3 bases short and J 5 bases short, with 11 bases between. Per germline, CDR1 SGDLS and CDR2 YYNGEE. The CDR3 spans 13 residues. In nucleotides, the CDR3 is TGTGCCAGCAGCGCCCGACCTGACGAGACCCAGTACTTC. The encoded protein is CASSARPDETQYF.